Sequencing of this TCR beta chain was carried out in a study of blood T cells in healthy people across ages. Study-wide results and caveats: Unsorted PBMC input precluded a conclusive naive versus antigen-experienced comparison. Calculation of diversity from one million T cells yielded estimates considered to be underestimates. There was a strong correlation between TCR beta diversity and naive T cell percentage.

Germline V lookup: CDR1 SNHLY, CDR2 FYNNEI. After removal of 1 base from V and 5 bases from J, the junction contained 5 bases not matched to a gene. The CDR3 totals 15 residues. A remark on this clonotype: Its antigen remains unidentified.

Together with a sample-barcoded 5' primer, a J-beta primer mix was included in a second PCR lasting roughly 6 to 12 cycles. TCRdb reanalysed the 5' RACE reads using MiXCR and keeps one entry per CDR3 protein. The data show under 1 million distinct CDR3 sequences, roughly 44% seen once. Healthy Russian Caucasian donors spanned ages roughly 6 to 90 years. The sequencing input was blood. The chain has TRBV2 and TRBJ1-2; the match to TRBD1 covers 9 bases. This TCR was sampled from a man between 60 and 75 years old in good health. CDR3 region: CASSEGGQGSYGYTF. In DNA, the CDR3 is TGTGCCAGCAGTGAAGGGGGACAGGGATCATATGGCTACACCTTC.